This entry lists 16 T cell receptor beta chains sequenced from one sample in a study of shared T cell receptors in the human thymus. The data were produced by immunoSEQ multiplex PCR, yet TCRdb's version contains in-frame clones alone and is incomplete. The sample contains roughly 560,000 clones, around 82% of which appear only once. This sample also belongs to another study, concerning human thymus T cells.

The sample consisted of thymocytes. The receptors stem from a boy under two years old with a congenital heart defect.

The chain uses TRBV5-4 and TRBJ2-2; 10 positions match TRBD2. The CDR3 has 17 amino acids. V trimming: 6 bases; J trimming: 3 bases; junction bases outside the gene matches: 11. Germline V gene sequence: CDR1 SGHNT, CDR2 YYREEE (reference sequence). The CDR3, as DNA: TGTGCCAGCACCTCAGCGGGAGGGCCATTAGACACCGGGGAGCTGTTTTTT. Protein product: CASTSAGGPLDTGELFF.

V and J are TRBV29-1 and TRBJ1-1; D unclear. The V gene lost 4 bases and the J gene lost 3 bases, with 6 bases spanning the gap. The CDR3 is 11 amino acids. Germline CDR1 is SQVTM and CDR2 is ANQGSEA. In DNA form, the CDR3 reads TGCAGCGTTGGCGGCCACACTGAAGCTTTCTTT. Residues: CSVGGHTEAFF.

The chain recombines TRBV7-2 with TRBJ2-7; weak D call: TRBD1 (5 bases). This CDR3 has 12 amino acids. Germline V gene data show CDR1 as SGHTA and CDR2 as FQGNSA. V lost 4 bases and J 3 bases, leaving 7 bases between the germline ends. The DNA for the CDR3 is TGTGCCAGCAGCTGGGGCAACTACGAGCAGTACTTC. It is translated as CASSWGNYEQYF. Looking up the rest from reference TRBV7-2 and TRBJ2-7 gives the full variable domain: GAGVSQSPSNKVTEKGKDVELRCDPISGHTALYWYRQSLGQGLEFLIYFQGNSAPDKSGLPSDRFSAERTGGSVSTLTIQRTQQEDSAVYLCASSWGNYEQYFGPGTRLTVT.

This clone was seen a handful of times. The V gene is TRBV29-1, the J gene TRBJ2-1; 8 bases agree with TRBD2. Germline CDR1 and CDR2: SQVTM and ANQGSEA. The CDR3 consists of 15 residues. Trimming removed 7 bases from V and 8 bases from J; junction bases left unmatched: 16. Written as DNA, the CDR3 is TGCAGCGCCGGGGGGGGGAGGCCGGGGAGGGATGAGCAGTTCTTC. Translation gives CSAGGGRPGRDEQFF.

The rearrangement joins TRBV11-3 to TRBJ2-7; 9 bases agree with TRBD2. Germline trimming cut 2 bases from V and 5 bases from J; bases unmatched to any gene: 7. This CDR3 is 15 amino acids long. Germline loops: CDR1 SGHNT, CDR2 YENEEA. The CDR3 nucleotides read TGTGCCAGCAGCTTATCGGGTAGCGGGGGTGACGAGCAGTACTTC. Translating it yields CASSLSGSGGDEQYF.

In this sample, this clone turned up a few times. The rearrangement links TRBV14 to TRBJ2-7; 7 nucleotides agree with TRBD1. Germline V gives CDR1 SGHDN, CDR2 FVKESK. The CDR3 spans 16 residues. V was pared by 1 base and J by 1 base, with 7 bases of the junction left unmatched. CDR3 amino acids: CASSQGTGWGSYEQYF. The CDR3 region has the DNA TGTGCCAGCAGCCAAGGGACAGGCTGGGGTTCCTACGAGCAGTACTTC. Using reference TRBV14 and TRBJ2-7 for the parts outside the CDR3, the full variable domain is EAGVTQFPSHSVIEKGQTVTLRCDPISGHDNLYWYRRVMGKEIKFLLHFVKESKQDESGMPNNRFLAERTGGTYSTLKVQPAELEDSGVYFCASSQGTGWGSYEQYFGPGTRLTVT.

CDR3 sequence (DNA): TGTGCCGGCACCGGGACAGTGGATTATGGCTACACCTTC. Translated: CAGTGTVDYGYTF. This chain uses TRBV7-2 with TRBJ1-2; TRBD1 matches 7 bases. This CDR3 spans 13 amino acids. Germline V gene lookup returns CDR1 SGHTA and CDR2 FQGNSA. The ends lost 11 bases at V and 5 bases at J; junction bases unmatched: 11.

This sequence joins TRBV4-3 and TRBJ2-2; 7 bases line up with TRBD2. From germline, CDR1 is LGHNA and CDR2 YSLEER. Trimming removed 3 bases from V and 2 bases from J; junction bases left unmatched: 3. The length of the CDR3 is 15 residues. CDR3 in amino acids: CASSHGGSNTGELFF. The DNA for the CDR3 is TGCGCCAGCAGCCATGGCGGGAGTAACACCGGGGAGCTGTTTTTT.

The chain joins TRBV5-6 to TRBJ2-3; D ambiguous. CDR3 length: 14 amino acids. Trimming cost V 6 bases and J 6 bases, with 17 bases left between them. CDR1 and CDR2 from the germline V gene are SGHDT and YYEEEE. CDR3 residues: CASNGSEPGDTQYF. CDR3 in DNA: TGTGCCAGCAATGGATCCGAACCCGGGGATACGCAGTATTTT.

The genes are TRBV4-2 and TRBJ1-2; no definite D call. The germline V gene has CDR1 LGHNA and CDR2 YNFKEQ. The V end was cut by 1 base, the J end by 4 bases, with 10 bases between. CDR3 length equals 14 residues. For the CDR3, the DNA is TGTGCCAGCAGCCAAGGCCCCGAGTCCTATGGCTACACCTTC. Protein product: CASSQGPESYGYTF.

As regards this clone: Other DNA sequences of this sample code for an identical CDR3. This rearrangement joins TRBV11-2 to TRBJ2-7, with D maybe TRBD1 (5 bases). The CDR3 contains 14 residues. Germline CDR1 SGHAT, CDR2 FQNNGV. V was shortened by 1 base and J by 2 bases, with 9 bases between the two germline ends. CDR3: CASSLGGRAYEQYF. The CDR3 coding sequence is TGTGCCAGCAGCTTAGGGGGCCGGGCCTACGAGCAGTACTTC. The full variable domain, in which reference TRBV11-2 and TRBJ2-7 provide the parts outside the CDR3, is EAGVAQSPRYKIIEKRQSVAFWCNPISGHATLYWYQQILGQGPKLLIQFQNNGVVDDSQLPKDRFSAERLKGVDSTLKIQPAKLEDSAVYLCASSLGGRAYEQYFGPGTRLTVT.

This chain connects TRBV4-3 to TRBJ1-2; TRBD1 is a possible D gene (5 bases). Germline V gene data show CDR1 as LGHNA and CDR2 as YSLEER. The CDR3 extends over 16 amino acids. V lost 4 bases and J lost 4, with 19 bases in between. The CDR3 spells CASSPGRDSGRYGYTF. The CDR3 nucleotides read TGCGCCAGCAGCCCCGGCCGGGACTCAGGCCGCTATGGCTACACCTTC.

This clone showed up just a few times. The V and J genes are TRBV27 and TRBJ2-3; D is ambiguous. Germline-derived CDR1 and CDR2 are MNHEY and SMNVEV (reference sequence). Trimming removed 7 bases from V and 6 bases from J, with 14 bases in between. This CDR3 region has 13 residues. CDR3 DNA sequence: TGTGCCAGCACCTTACCGTCGGAGGATACGCAGTATTTT. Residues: CASTLPSEDTQYF.

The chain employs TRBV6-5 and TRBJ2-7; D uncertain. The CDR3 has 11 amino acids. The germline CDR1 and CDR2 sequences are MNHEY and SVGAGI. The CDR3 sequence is CATRSPYEQYF. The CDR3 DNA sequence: TGTGCTACTCGGAGCCCCTACGAGCAGTACTTC.

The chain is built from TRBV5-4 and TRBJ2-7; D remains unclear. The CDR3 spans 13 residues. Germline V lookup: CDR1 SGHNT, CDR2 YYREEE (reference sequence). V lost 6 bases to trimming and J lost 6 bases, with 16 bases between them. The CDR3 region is CASKKRSRGEQYF. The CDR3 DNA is TGTGCCAGCAAGAAGCGCTCGAGAGGCGAGCAGTACTTC.

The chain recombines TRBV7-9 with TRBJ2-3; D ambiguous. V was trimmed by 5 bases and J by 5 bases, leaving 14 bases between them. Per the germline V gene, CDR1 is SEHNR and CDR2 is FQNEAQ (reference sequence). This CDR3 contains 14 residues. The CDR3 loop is CASSQEDTRDTQYF. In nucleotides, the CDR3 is TGTGCCAGCAGCCAAGAGGATACAAGAGATACGCAGTATTTT.